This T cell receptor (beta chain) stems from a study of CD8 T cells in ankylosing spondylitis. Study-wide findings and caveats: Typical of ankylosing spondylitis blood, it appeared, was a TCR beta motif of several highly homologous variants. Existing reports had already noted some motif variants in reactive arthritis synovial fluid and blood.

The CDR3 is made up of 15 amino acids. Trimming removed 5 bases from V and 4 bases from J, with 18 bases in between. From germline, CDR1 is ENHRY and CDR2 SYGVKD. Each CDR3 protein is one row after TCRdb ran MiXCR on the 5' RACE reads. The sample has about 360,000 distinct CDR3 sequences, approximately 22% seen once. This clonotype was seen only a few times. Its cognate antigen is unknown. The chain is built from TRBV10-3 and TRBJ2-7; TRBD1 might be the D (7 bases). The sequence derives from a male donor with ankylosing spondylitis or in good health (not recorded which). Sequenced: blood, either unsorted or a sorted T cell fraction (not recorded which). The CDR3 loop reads CAISPLAGGLYEQYF. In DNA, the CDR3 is TGTGCCATCAGTCCGCTTGCAGGGGGGCTTTACGAGCAGTACTTC.